Following are 25 T cell receptor beta chains from one sample sequenced in a study of T-cell memory formation after mild COVID-19. TCRdb re-called the 5' RACE reads with MiXCR, one entry per CDR3 protein. The table records 470,000 or so distinct CDR3 sequences, nearly 25% of them present only once. The material sequenced was PBMCs or a T cell subset sorted from them (not recorded which). These receptors were collected from an adult woman who had mild COVID-19 (a few samples of this study predate the infection). Cell type and time point are not known.

The chain is built from TRBV7-3 and TRBJ2-3; possibly TRBD2 for D (6 bases). Per germline, CDR1 SGHTA and CDR2 FQGTGA. The length of the CDR3 is 17 residues. V gave up 0 bases and J gave up 1 base, with 14 bases separating them. The CDR3 here is CASSLTSGVAGTDTQYF. CDR3 sequence (DNA): TGTGCCAGCAGCTTAACATCGGGGGTGGCGGGCACAGATACGCAGTATTTT.

The V call is TRBV10-3, the J call TRBJ2-1; D not certain. Per the germline V gene, CDR1 is ENHRY and CDR2 is SYGVKD. With 4 bases removed from V and 1 base from J, the gap between germline ends came to 8 bases. The CDR3 runs to 14 residues. The CDR3 coding sequence is TGTGCCATCAGTGCAGAAGGGTCCTACAATGAGCAGTTCTTC. It encodes CAISAEGSYNEQFF.

As DNA, the CDR3 is TGTGCCTGGAGTCAGGGGTGGAACACCGGGGAGCTGTTTTTT. Its translation is CAWSQGWNTGELFF. J is TRBJ2-2 and V is TRBV30; a weak D match, TRBD1 (6 bases). Germline CDR1 and CDR2: GTSNPN and SVGIG (reference sequence). Trimming took 2 bases from V and 1 from J, leaving 8 bases between them. There are 14 residues in the CDR3.

In this sample, this clonotype turned up a few times. The chain has TRBV20-1 and TRBJ2-1; D unresolved. The V and J ends lost 0 bases and 0 bases respectively, with 12 bases between them. The CDR3 is made up of 16 amino acids. From germline, CDR1 is DFQATT and CDR2 SNEGSKA (reference sequence). Here the CDR3 reads CSARDHGGSSYNEQFF. CDR3 sequence (DNA): TGCAGTGCTAGAGATCATGGCGGAAGCTCCTACAATGAGCAGTTCTTC.

This clonotype has more than one count but fewer than ten. The gene calls are TRBV7-6 and TRBJ2-7; 7 bases fit TRBD1. The CDR3 totals 15 residues. Germline CDR1 reads SGHVS; CDR2 reads FNYEAQ. Germline trimming cut 5 bases from V and 3 bases from J; bases unmatched to any gene: 10. The DNA of the CDR3 is TGTGCCAGCAGCGCAGAAGGGGGCGCAAGCTACGAGCAGTACTTC. It yields the protein CASSAEGGASYEQYF.

The rearrangement joins TRBV5-4 to TRBJ2-1; 7 positions agree with TRBD2. V shed 4 bases and J 4 bases; nucleotides not matched to a gene: 8. The germline V gene has CDR1 SGHNT and CDR2 YYREEE (reference sequence). The CDR3 has 15 residues. The CDR3, as DNA: TGTGCCAGCAGCCTGGGGGGGTTAATGTACAATGAGCAGTTCTTC. Encoded protein: CASSLGGLMYNEQFF. Together with reference TRBV5-4 and TRBJ2-1, the CDR3 gives the full variable domain: ETGVTQSPTHLIKTRGQQVTLRCSSQSGHNTVSWYQQALGQGPQFIFQYYREEENGRGNFPPRFSGLQFPNYSSELNVNALELDDSALYLCASSLGGLMYNEQFFGPGTRLTVL.

This chain uses TRBV6-5 with TRBJ2-3; perhaps TRBD2 as D (5 bases). The CDR3 is 15 amino acids. V was clipped by 6 bases and J by 7 bases, with 20 bases between them. Germline V gives CDR1 MNHEY, CDR2 SVGAGI. The CDR3 bases are TGTGCCAGCAGGCCCGGCGGTGCCAGGAGGAATACGCAGTATTTT. As protein: CASRPGGARRNTQYF.

This chain uses TRBV7-2 with TRBJ2-4; 9 nucleotides line up with TRBD1. Germline V gives CDR1 SGHTA, CDR2 FQGNSA. The CDR3 totals 15 residues. V gave up 4 bases and J gave up 15 bases; unmatched junction bases: 16. The CDR3 protein is CASSSGTGLPRVPYF. The CDR3 DNA is TGTGCCAGCAGCTCCGGGACAGGGCTTCCGCGCGTCCCGTACTTC.

The V call is TRBV12-3 or TRBV12-4, the J call TRBJ2-1; tentative D call: TRBD2 (5 bases). The V and J ends lost 6 bases and 5 bases respectively, with 17 bases between them. CDR3 length: 15 amino acids. CDR3 DNA: TGTGCCAGCAGGAGCAGTCGGGGTCAGGACAATGAGCAGTTCTTC. Protein product: CASRSSRGQDNEQFF.

The chain couples TRBV11-3 to TRBJ2-1; 14 bases are a match to TRBD2. Germline CDR1 and CDR2: SGHNT and YENEEA. This CDR3 is built from 19 residues. The V and J ends lost 0 bases and 8 bases, in that order; junction bases with no gene match: 12. The CDR3 bases are TGTGCCAGCAGCTTAGATGGGGCTGTAGGGACTAGCGGGAGCTATGAGCAGTTCTTC. It is translated as CASSLDGAVGTSGSYEQFF.

V and J are TRBV6-6 and TRBJ1-1; 10 bases are a match to TRBD1. Germline CDR1 and CDR2: MNHNY and SVGAGI (reference sequence). The CDR3 spans 16 residues. The V gene end was trimmed by 6 bases and the J gene end by 0 bases; junction bases not matched to a gene: 7. The CDR3 nucleotides are TGTGCCAGCAGCACCGGACAGGGGGTCATGAACACTGAAGCTTTCTTT. The encoded protein is CASSTGQGVMNTEAFF.

This clonotype was seen only a few times. The chain couples TRBV27 to TRBJ2-6, with TRBD1 matching 9 bases. Germline loops: CDR1 MNHEY, CDR2 SMNVEV (reference sequence). This CDR3 contains 19 residues. V lost 8 bases and J lost 0; bases outside the gene matches: 14. The CDR3 DNA reads TGTGCCAGCCGGCGTTTAGAAGGGACAGGGTCCTCTGGGGCCAACGTCCTGACTTTC. It yields the protein CASRRLEGTGSSGANVLTF.

In this sample, this clonotype turned up a few times. This chain links TRBV9 with TRBJ2-7; TRBD2 is a possible D gene (6 bases). The V gene lost 4 bases and the J gene lost 2 bases, with 13 bases spanning the gap. CDR3 length: 14 residues. CDR1 SGDLS and CDR2 YYNGEE come from the germline V gene. CDR3 in DNA: TGTGCCAGCAGCACCGGGACTGTAACCTACGAGCAGTACTTC. This translates into CASSTGTVTYEQYF.

The chain couples TRBV7-9 to TRBJ2-1; 9 positions match TRBD1. Germline V gene lookup returns CDR1 SEHNR and CDR2 FQNEAQ (reference sequence). CDR3 length equals 15 residues. Trimming cost V 0 bases and J 8 bases; bases outside gene matches: 5. The DNA of the CDR3 is TGTGCCAGCAGCTTAGCGCGGACAGGGGCCGATGAGCAGTTCTTC. Translation gives CASSLARTGADEQFF.

Comment on this clonotype: This may be a read error, as it is one base from a much larger clone. The chain has TRBV12-3 or TRBV12-4 and TRBJ1-2, with a weak D call TRBD1 (5 bases). V was trimmed by 7 bases and J by 0 bases, leaving 9 bases between them. The CDR3 extends over 13 amino acids. CDR3 loop: CASMGPTNYGYTF. CDR3 nucleotide sequence: TGTGCCAGCATGGGACCAACTAACTATGGCTACACCTTC.

In this sample, this clonotype turned up a few times. V usage is TRBV12-3 or TRBV12-4 and J usage is TRBJ2-5; 8 positions match TRBD1. Germline trimming cut 5 bases from V and 5 bases from J; bases unmatched to any gene: 10. CDR3 size: 15 residues. The CDR3 DNA sequence: TGTGCCAGCAGTCAACGACAGGGGCAAGTGGAGACCCAGTACTTC. Protein: CASSQRQGQVETQYF.

The rearrangement uses TRBV20-1 and TRBJ2-7, with TRBD2 matching over 11 bases. Looked up from germline, CDR1 is DFQATT and CDR2 is SNEGSKA (reference sequence). The CDR3 runs to 16 residues. The J segment lost 0 bases and the V segment lost 6 bases, leaving 10 bases of the junction unmatched. This chain's CDR3 is CSAPGTSGTTSYEQYF. CDR3 bases: TGCAGTGCACCCGGGACTAGCGGCACAACCTCCTACGAGCAGTACTTC.

This clonotype was picked up a small number of times. The rearrangement uses TRBV6-1 and TRBJ1-2, with no clear D. The V and J ends lost 6 bases and 0 bases respectively, with 14 bases between them. The CDR3 runs 15 residues. Germline lookup yields CDR1 MNHNS and CDR2 SASEGT. CDR3 nucleotides: TGTGCCAGCAGCCCCTGGGGTATGACTAACTATGGCTACACCTTC. It is translated as CASSPWGMTNYGYTF.

The chain employs TRBV5-5 and TRBJ2-7; 7 bases line up with TRBD1. The CDR3 spans 14 residues. CDR1 and CDR2 (germline): SGHKS, YYEKEE (reference sequence). V shed 4 bases and J 2 bases; nucleotides not matched to a gene: 6. CDR3 in DNA: TGTGCCAGCAGCACAGGGGACGGACCCTACGAGCAGTACTTC. Its translation is CASSTGDGPYEQYF.

The gene calls are TRBV3-1 and TRBJ2-3, with unresolved D. The CDR3 covers 11 residues. Trimming removed 1 base from V and 8 bases from J, with 4 bases in between. Germline CDR1 LGHDT, CDR2 YNNKEL (reference sequence). For the CDR3, the DNA is TGTGCCAGCAGCCAAGTAGGTACGCAGTATTTT. Encoded protein: CASSQVGTQYF.

The chain employs TRBV20-1 and TRBJ1-2, with D uncertain. Germline CDR1 DFQATT, CDR2 SNEGSKA (reference sequence). There are 12 residues in the CDR3. V was clipped by 3 bases and J by 4 bases, with 9 bases between them. The CDR3 is CSARSAVYGYTF. The CDR3 DNA sequence: TGCAGTGCTAGGAGCGCAGTCTATGGCTACACCTTC.

The chain is built from TRBV4-2 and TRBJ1-5; the match to TRBD1 covers 10 bases. Germline V gene lookup returns CDR1 LGHNA and CDR2 YNFKEQ. The trim removed 3 bases at V and 4 bases at J, leaving 3 bases unmatched. The CDR3 is made up of 15 amino acids. CDR3 loop: CASSQVDRGNQPQHF. The CDR3 DNA reads TGTGCCAGCAGCCAGGTGGACAGGGGGAATCAGCCCCAGCATTTT.

V is TRBV9 and J is TRBJ2-3; no reliable D call. This CDR3 has 13 amino acids. Germline V lookup: CDR1 SGDLS, CDR2 YYNGEE. Trimming shortened V by 0 bases and J by 5 bases, and 7 bases separated the two germline ends. The CDR3 nucleotides are TGTGCCAGCAGCGTAGATGAGATAGATACGCAGTATTTT. It specifies CASSVDEIDTQYF.

This clonotype came up a few times. This chain connects TRBV19 to TRBJ2-2; D remains unclear. Trimming took off 3 bases at V and 8 bases at J, with 4 bases between the two ends. There are 11 residues in the CDR3. Per the germline V gene, CDR1 is LNHDA and CDR2 is SQIVND (reference sequence). The CDR3 loop is CASSIGGELFF. Written as DNA, the CDR3 is TGTGCCAGTAGTATCGGGGGGGAGCTGTTTTTT.

J is TRBJ2-7 and V is TRBV11-1; unclear D gene. There are 14 residues in the CDR3. CDR1 and CDR2 from the germline V gene are SGHAT and FQDESV (reference sequence). Trimming cost V 0 bases and J 0 bases, with 6 bases left between them. This CDR3 reads CASSLAKGSYEQYF. The CDR3 nucleotides are TGTGCCAGCAGCTTAGCGAAGGGCTCCTACGAGCAGTACTTC. Filled out from reference TRBV11-1 and TRBJ2-7, the complete variable domain reads EAEVAQSPRYKITEKSQAVAFWCDPISGHATLYWYRQILGQGPELLVQFQDESVVDDSQLPKDRFSAERLKGVDSTLKIQPAELGDSAMYLCASSLAKGSYEQYFGPGTRLTVT.